The clone carrying this T cell receptor beta chain is classed as large (0.1 to 1%). This CDR3 has 11 amino acids. V was shortened by 3 bases and J by 4 bases, with 4 bases between the two germline ends. The data belong to a study of metastatic and nonmetastatic thyroid tumors. Study-level information: Malignant and benign thyroid patients had repertoires compared in peripheral blood and tumor or nodule tissue.

In the original processing: Building a distant-metastasis classifier for papillary thyroid cancer drew on CDR3 differences across clinicopathological groups. With MiXCR, TCRdb reprocessed the PCR reads. These V and J calls are TCRdb output, not the study's own analysis. This sample carries approximately 9,500 clones, 25% to 40% of them seen once, and the ten largest clones take around 5%. Ahead of thyroid surgery, no patient had received treatment of any kind. Material: tumor tissue. The receptor was derived from a female donor with papillary thyroid cancer or a benign thyroid nodule (not recorded which). Some clones in this sample may be carry-over from other donors' samples. This chain uses TRBV12-3 or TRBV12-4 with TRBJ2-7; no clear D gene. The CDR3 is CASSLGYEQYF. The CDR3, as DNA: TGTGCCAGCAGTTTGGGGTACGAGCAGTACTTC.